This is a list of T cell receptor beta chains from one sample in a study of early T cells in non-severe SARS-CoV-2 infection. In TCRdb, the 5' RACE reads were re-called with MiXCR into one record per CDR3 protein. The sample carries about 98,000 distinct CDR3 sequences, approximately 10% recorded once. Input material: whole blood. The receptors derive from an adult who was a healthcare worker with PCR-confirmed SARS-CoV-2 infection or an uninfected control (not recorded which). Both conserved end residues are part of each CDR3. A D gene is named only where the DNA matches it firmly. The listing skips clone size in some rows; elsewhere it reads once, few, many or a size class.

TRBV7-2	TRBJ2-1	.	TRBD2	TGTGCCAGCAGCTTAAAGGGGCCCAGCGGGAGTGGCTACAATGAGCAGTTCTTC	CASSLKGPSGSGYNEQFF
TRBV7-2	TRBJ2-3	many	.	TGTGCCAGCAGCTTAGACTACACAGATACGCAGTATTTT	CASSLDYTDTQYF
TRBV5-1	TRBJ2-2	many	.	TGCGCCAGCAGCAAGGACGCATTCACCGGGGAGCTGTTTTTT	CASSKDAFTGELFF
TRBV7-2	TRBJ2-5	many	.	TGTGCCAGCAGCTTACGAACACTGGACGGTCAAGAGACCCAGTACTTC	CASSLRTLDGQETQYF
TRBV5-1	TRBJ2-2	.	.	TGCGCCAGCACCGCTGGACAGAACACCGGGGAGCTGTTTTTT	CASTAGQNTGELFF
TRBV6-5	TRBJ2-7	few	TRBD1	TGTGCCAGCAGGACAGGGAACCCATCCTACGAGCAGTACTTC	CASRTGNPSYEQYF
TRBV2	TRBJ1-1	few	TRBD1	TGTGCCAGCAGTGAGAAAGGGACAGGGAAGACTGAAGCTTTCTTT	CASSEKGTGKTEAFF
TRBV6-5	TRBJ2-1	.	.	TGTGCCAGCACCACCGGACGGACCTACAATGAGCAGTTCTTC	CASTTGRTYNEQFF
TRBV12-3/TRBV12-4	TRBJ1-6	few	TRBD1	TGTGCCAGCAGCCCCGGGACAGGAGGTTCACCCCTCCACTTT	CASSPGTGGSPLHF
TRBV5-6	TRBJ2-1	.	TRBD2	TGTGCCAGCAGCTTTTTGGGTAGCGGGACTTACAATGAGCAGTTCTTC	CASSFLGSGTYNEQFF
TRBV11-2	TRBJ2-3	.	.	TGTGCCAGCAGCCTCCGCCGGGGAGATACGCAGTATTTT	CASSLRRGDTQYF
TRBV20-1	TRBJ1-4	many	.	TGCAGTGCCCGGGGCAGTACTAATGAAAAACTGTTTTTT	CSARGSTNEKLFF
TRBV20-1	TRBJ2-7	few	.	TGCAGTGCCGCAACAGGGACCTACGAGCAGTACTTC	CSAATGTYEQYF
TRBV30	TRBJ2-7	.	.	TGTGCCTGGAGTGTCTCTTTCCGGACAGTGCCTTCCTACGAGCAGTACTTC	CAWSVSFRTVPSYEQYF
TRBV28	TRBJ1-5	.	.	TGTGCCAGCAGTTTACTAGGGGTTGGGAATCAGCCCCAGCATTTT	CASSLLGVGNQPQHF
TRBV2	TRBJ2-2	few	TRBD2	TGTGCCAGCAGTGAAACCGGGACTAGCACCGGGGAGCTGTTTTTT	CASSETGTSTGELFF
TRBV19	TRBJ1-2	many	TRBD1	TGTGCCAGTAGTGGCTCCACCGGGACAGGCTCCCGTGGTGGCTACACCTTC	CASSGSTGTGSRGGYTF
TRBV30	TRBJ1-1	few	.	TGTGCCTGGAGGTTACAGGGAAGGAACACTGAAGCTTTCTTT	CAWRLQGRNTEAFF
TRBV18	TRBJ2-3	few	.	TGTGCCAGCTCACCACCGCTAGGCGGGGCAGATACGCAGTATTTT	CASSPPLGGADTQYF
TRBV12-3/TRBV12-4	TRBJ2-2	few	.	TGTGCCAGCAGGGCCGGCACCGGGGAGCTGTTTTTT	CASRAGTGELFF
TRBV7-9	TRBJ2-2	.	TRBD2	TGTGCCAGCAGCTATACTAGCGGACCCACCGGGGAGCTGTTTTTT	CASSYTSGPTGELFF
TRBV18	TRBJ2-1	few	TRBD2	TGTGCCAGCTCACCAAGGAGACTAGCGGGAGGGCACAATGAGCAGTTCTTC	CASSPRRLAGGHNEQFF
TRBV14	TRBJ2-3	few	.	TGTGCCAGCAGCTACCGGGACTTCACAGATACGCAGTATTTT	CASSYRDFTDTQYF
TRBV11-2	TRBJ1-1	many	.	TGTGCCAGCAGCTTAGATTGGGGGCACTACACTGAAGCTTTCTTT	CASSLDWGHYTEAFF
TRBV24-1	TRBJ2-1	.	TRBD2	TGTGCCACCAGTGAATCAAGCGGGAGGACCTACAATGAGCAGTTCTTC	CATSESSGRTYNEQFF
TRBV28	TRBJ1-4	.	TRBD1	TGTGCCAGCAGTTCCCGACAGGGGAAGGTGTTTTTT	CASSSRQGKVFF
TRBV6-6	TRBJ2-1	many	TRBD1	TGTGCCAGCAGCAGGGAGGGACAGGGGGATAATGAGCAGTTCTTC	CASSREGQGDNEQFF
TRBV6-1	TRBJ2-1	many	.	TGTGCCAGCAGCCACGTTTACAATGAGCAGTTCTTC	CASSHVYNEQFF
TRBV9	TRBJ1-2	.	TRBD1	TGTGCCAGCAGCGGGACAGGCGCAACTAACTATGGCTACACCTTC	CASSGTGATNYGYTF
TRBV20-1	TRBJ2-7	few	TRBD2	TGCAGTGCTAGCGGGGGTGTAGTTACTCTAGCGGGAGCCTACGAGCAGTACTTC	CSASGGVVTLAGAYEQYF
TRBV11-2	TRBJ1-1	many	.	TGTGCCAGCAGCTCGTGGGCGGCAATTACAGGTGAAGCTTTCTTT	CASSSWAAITGEAFF
TRBV29-1	TRBJ1-3	many	.	TGCAGCGTTGCATTCTCTGGAAACACCATATATTTT	CSVAFSGNTIYF
TRBV11-2	TRBJ2-5	.	.	TGTGCCAGCAGCTTCGAACCCGACAGCTCCCGAACCCAGTACTTC	CASSFEPDSSRTQYF
TRBV14	TRBJ1-3	.	.	TGTGCCAGCAGCCGGACCCCTGGAAACACCATATATTTT	CASSRTPGNTIYF
TRBV18	TRBJ1-1	few	.	TGTGCCAGCTCATCGGACAGCATGAACACTGAAGCTTTCTTT	CASSSDSMNTEAFF
TRBV3-1	TRBJ2-1	many	TRBD2	TGTGCCAGCAGCCAAAGAAGCGGGAGCTCCTACAATGAGCAGTTCTTC	CASSQRSGSSYNEQFF
TRBV28	TRBJ1-1	few	TRBD1	TGTGCCAGCAGTTATTGGGGGACAGCGAACACTGAAGCTTTCTTT	CASSYWGTANTEAFF
TRBV5-7	TRBJ1-5	.	.	TGTGCCAGCAGCTCCAGGGATCGCGGGGTTCAGCCCCAGCATTTT	CASSSRDRGVQPQHF
TRBV14	TRBJ2-6	.	.	TGTGCCAGCAGCCTCCGGGGCAGAGACTCTGGGGCCAACGTCCTGACTTTC	CASSLRGRDSGANVLTF
TRBV12-3/TRBV12-4	TRBJ1-6	few	.	TGTGCCAGCAGGAAGGGGGAAGGAGGTTCACCCCTCCACTTT	CASRKGEGGSPLHF
TRBV7-8	TRBJ2-1	.	TRBD2	TGTGCCAGCAGCTTACCTAGCGGGGTTGGTGAGCAGTTCTTC	CASSLPSGVGEQFF
TRBV27	TRBJ2-3	few	.	TGTGCCAGCAGTTTATCGGTCACAGGGACAGATACGCAGTATTTT	CASSLSVTGTDTQYF
TRBV20-1	TRBJ2-1	many	.	TGCAGTGCTAGAGATCCGGGAGCTTTGTTTAGCAATGAGCAGTTCTTC	CSARDPGALFSNEQFF
TRBV5-4	TRBJ2-1	.	.	TGTGCCAGCAGCTTCCTAGCACCGCCCAATGAGCAGTTCTTC	CASSFLAPPNEQFF
TRBV7-9	TRBJ2-3	.	.	TGTGCCAGCTTAATGGACGGCCCAGCTGTCGGTACGCAGTATTTT	CASLMDGPAVGTQYF
TRBV28	TRBJ1-1	few	.	TGTGCCAGCAGTCCCGCTGCCGAGGGGTACACTGAAGCTTTCTTT	CASSPAAEGYTEAFF
TRBV20-1	TRBJ2-7	.	.	TGCAGTGCCCCTCGGAGGGCCCGGGGAATCTACGAGCAGTACTTC	CSAPRRARGIYEQYF
TRBV29-1	TRBJ1-1	many	TRBD1	TGCAGCGTACTTCGGACAGGGGGTGGCACTGAAGCTTTCTTT	CSVLRTGGGTEAFF